Listed below are T cell receptor beta chains from one sample, sequenced in a study of cytomegalovirus exposure and HLA in healthy donors. The protocol was immunoSEQ multiplex PCR, while the TCRdb copy is restricted to in-frame clones and leaves out a portion. The profile shows 130,000 to 150,000 clones, nearly 80% of them singletons. The sample comprised PBMCs. The receptors originated from a middle-aged man in good health and CMV-seropositive. CDR3s include the opening cysteine and the closing phenylalanine or tryptophan. The D gene is left open where the match is weak. Not all rows give a size; the values are once, few, many and, for expanded clones, a class.

D gene	J gene	V gene	clone size	CDR3 protein	CDR3 DNA
TRBD1	TRBJ1-4	TRBV4-1	.	CASSQTGTGVEKLFF	TGCGCCAGCAGCCAAACCGGGACAGGGGTGGAAAAACTGTTTTTT
.	TRBJ1-1	TRBV18	.	CASSPPGGANTEAFF	TGTGCCAGCTCACCACCGGGGGGTGCAAACACTGAAGCTTTCTTT
.	TRBJ1-1	TRBV19	once	CASSGHGGGGTEAFF	TGTGCCAGTAGTGGGCACGGGGGAGGGGGCACTGAAGCTTTCTTT
TRBD2	TRBJ2-1	TRBV6-1	.	CASLRGTGTRDEQFF	TGTGCCAGCCTAAGGGGAACTGGGACTAGAGATGAGCAGTTCTTC
.	TRBJ2-2	TRBV14	.	CASSQWQNTGELFF	TGTGCCAGCAGCCAGTGGCAGAACACCGGGGAGCTGTTTTTT
TRBD2	TRBJ2-1	TRBV27	.	CASRKASGGDNEQFF	TGTGCCAGCAGGAAGGCTAGCGGGGGGGACAATGAGCAGTTCTTC
.	TRBJ1-4	TRBV5-6	.	CASGAGSAEISEKLFF	TGTGCCAGTGGAGCTGGTTCAGCCGAAATTAGCGAAAAACTGTTTTTT
.	TRBJ1-1	TRBV14	.	CASSQDRATRGTEAFF	TGTGCCAGCAGCCAAGATAGAGCAACCCGGGGAACTGAAGCTTTCTTT
.	TRBJ2-1	TRBV1	.	CTSSHRGTSPRRFF	TGCACCAGCAGCCACCGCGGGACTAGCCCTCGGCGGTTCTTC
.	TRBJ2-5	TRBV18	.	CASSPRSEETQYF	TGTGCCAGCTCACCACGGTCAGAAGAGACCCAGTACTTC
.	TRBJ2-7	TRBV11-2	.	CASSPTEYEQYF	TGTGCCAGCAGCCCTACCGAGTACGAGCAGTACTTC
TRBD1	TRBJ1-4	TRBV5-1	.	CASSLGDRDNEKLFF	TGCGCCAGCAGCTTGGGGGACAGAGATAATGAAAAACTGTTTTTT
.	TRBJ1-2	TRBV4-3	.	CASSQQGRPLYGYTF	TGCGCCAGCAGCCAACAGGGAAGGCCTCTATATGGCTACACCTTC
.	TRBJ1-5	TRBV7-6	.	CASRSSINQPQHF	TGTGCCAGCAGGTCCTCTATAAATCAGCCCCAGCATTTT
.	TRBJ1-4	TRBV28	few	CASSLNEKLFF	TGTGCCAGCAGTCTTAATGAAAAACTGTTTTTT
TRBD1	TRBJ2-7	TRBV10-1	.	CARDRGTYEQYF	TGCGCCAGGGACAGGGGCACCTACGAGCAGTACTTC
.	TRBJ2-7	TRBV5-5	.	CASSLWDTYEQYF	TGTGCCAGCAGCTTGTGGGACACCTACGAGCAGTACTTC
.	TRBJ1-1	TRBV19	few	CASSISGDTEAFF	TGTGCCAGTAGTATCTCAGGGGACACTGAAGCTTTCTTT
TRBD1	TRBJ1-1	TRBV5-1	.	CASSLNSPRQGGWGTEAFF	TGCGCCAGCAGCTTGAATTCCCCTAGACAGGGAGGATGGGGCACTGAAGCTTTCTTT
TRBD1	TRBJ2-1	TRBV9	.	CASSKDRGFDEQFF	TGTGCCAGCAGCAAAGACAGGGGGTTTGACGAGCAGTTCTTC
TRBD1	TRBJ1-4	TRBV5-6	.	CASSLAGGGEKLFF	TGTGCCAGCAGCTTGGCAGGGGGCGGGGAAAAACTGTTTTTT
.	TRBJ2-7	TRBV4-1	.	CASSQESTASYEQYF	TGCGCCAGCAGCCAGGAGTCGACAGCCTCCTACGAGCAGTACTTC
TRBD1	TRBJ2-5	TRBV27	.	CASSLTGTGGSLGETQYF	TGTGCCAGCAGCCTCACCGGGACAGGGGGCTCGTTAGGAGAGACCCAGTACTTC
.	TRBJ2-7	TRBV5-1	.	CASSLSGTSSYEQYF	TGCGCCAGCAGCTTATCCGGGACAAGCTCCTACGAGCAGTACTTC
TRBD1	TRBJ1-5	TRBV5-1	.	CASSLEGTGGPNQPQHF	TGCGCCAGCAGCTTGGAAGGGACAGGGGGCCCAAATCAGCCCCAGCATTTT
.	TRBJ2-1	TRBV11-2	.	CASSLVSTESGSEQFF	TGTGCCAGCAGCTTAGTGTCGACAGAGTCAGGGTCGGAGCAGTTCTTC
TRBD1	TRBJ1-5	TRBV7-9	.	CSSSWDSTNQPQHF	TGTTCCAGCAGCTGGGACAGCACCAATCAGCCCCAGCATTTT
.	TRBJ2-7	TRBV4-2	.	CASSQEARAAYEQYF	TGTGCCAGCAGCCAAGAGGCGCGGGCAGCCTACGAGCAGTACTTC
.	TRBJ1-6	TRBV7-8	few	CASSLVSVNNSPLHF	TGTGCCAGCAGCTTAGTGTCAGTCAATAATTCACCCCTCCACTTT
.	TRBJ2-1	TRBV5-8	.	CASSLGSSSFSYNEQFF	TGTGCCAGCAGCTTGGGGAGTAGCTCCTTCTCCTACAATGAGCAGTTCTTC
TRBD1	TRBJ1-2	TRBV4-3	.	CASSQDLAGGYGYTF	TGCGCCAGCAGCCAAGATTTGGCAGGGGGCTATGGCTACACCTTC
.	TRBJ1-2	TRBV5-5	.	CASSMDRGIYGYTF	TGTGCCAGCAGCATGGATAGGGGGATCTATGGCTACACCTTC
.	TRBJ2-7	TRBV5-1	.	CASRLRKAEVPYEQYF	TGCGCCAGCAGACTACGGAAGGCAGAGGTGCCCTACGAGCAGTACTTC
TRBD1	TRBJ1-2	TRBV6-6	few	CASRQGQGGGYTF	TGTGCCAGCAGACAGGGACAGGGTGGCGGCTACACCTTC
TRBD2	TRBJ2-1	TRBV6-5	.	CASSYEGGPTREQFF	TGTGCCAGCAGTTACGAGGGAGGGCCTACCCGTGAGCAGTTCTTC
.	TRBJ1-1	TRBV7-9	once	CSSSLGQMNTEAFF	TGTTCCAGCAGCTTAGGGCAGATGAACACTGAAGCTTTCTTT
.	TRBJ1-3	TRBV30	.	CAWTKQGNLGGNTIYF	TGTGCCTGGACAAAACAGGGAAACCTGGGGGGAAACACCATATATTTT
TRBD1	TRBJ1-1	TRBV10-3	.	CAINDRGTEAFF	TGTGCCATAAATGACAGGGGCACTGAAGCTTTCTTT
.	TRBJ2-7	TRBV18	once	CASSQIRDNSYEQYF	TGTGCCAGCTCACAAATCCGGGACAACTCCTACGAGCAGTACTTC
TRBD1	TRBJ1-3	TRBV29-1	.	CSGTGAGNTIYF	TGCAGCGGGACAGGGGCTGGAAACACCATATATTTT
.	TRBJ1-2	TRBV9	.	CASSVEIRMGASYTF	TGTGCCAGCAGCGTAGAAATCCGGATGGGGGCGAGCTACACCTTC
TRBD2	TRBJ2-7	TRBV10-3	.	CAISELLAGDEQYF	TGTGCCATCAGTGAATTGCTAGCGGGAGACGAGCAGTACTTC
TRBD1	TRBJ2-6	TRBV5-8	.	CASSLVGQGSGANVLTF	TGTGCCAGCAGCTTGGTTGGACAGGGGAGTGGGGCCAACGTCCTGACTTTC
TRBD2	TRBJ2-3	TRBV29-1	.	CSVESSGAADTQYF	TGCAGCGTTGAATCTAGCGGGGCCGCAGATACGCAGTATTTT
.	TRBJ2-3	TRBV2	once	CASREGQDTQYF	TGTGCCAGCAGGGAGGGTCAGGATACGCAGTATTTT
.	TRBJ1-6	TRBV27	few	CASSLRGRDNSPLHF	TGTGCCAGCAGTTTAAGGGGAAGGGATAATTCACCCCTCCACTTT
.	TRBJ1-5	TRBV6-1	.	CASSVGGQPYQPQHF	TGTGCCAGCAGTGTAGGAGGGCAGCCCTATCAGCCCCAGCATTTT
TRBD1	TRBJ2-4	TRBV5-8	medium-sized	CASSLGDSLAKNIQYF	TGTGCCAGCAGCTTGGGGGACAGTTTAGCCAAAAACATTCAGTACTTC